The entry that follows covers one T cell receptor beta chain sequence. Its specificity is unknown. Time point of the sample: pre-treatment sample, taken before nivolumab and TIL therapy. Most excised metastases sampled were pleural nodules or supraclavicular lymph nodes. The germline V and J ends were trimmed by 2 bases and 1 base, with 3 bases remaining between them. This CDR3 contains 13 residues. CDR1 is SGHTA, CDR2 FQGNSA, per germline. The data stem from a study of TIL therapy for anti-PD-1-resistant metastatic lung cancer. Study-level points and caveats: The cohort had more treatment-naive, never-smoker and oncogene-addicted patients than typical.

The immunoSEQ assay was v3. Clones were sequenced by immunoSEQ multiplex PCR, and TCRdb holds only the in-frame ones, with some missing. Of over 20,000 clones in the sample, over 55% were seen once. The TCR sequence derives from a person aged 25-85 years with non-small cell lung cancer. The chain employs TRBV7-2 and TRBJ1-5; D is uncertain. Sequenced material: tumor tissue, taken at baseline. The CDR3 region has the DNA TGTGCCAGCAGCTTACGGAGCAATCAGCCCCAGCATTTT. Its translation is CASSLRSNQPQHF.